This section outlines one T cell receptor (beta chain) sequence together with its context. This clonotype was seen repeatedly, ten times or more. Its antigen specificity is not known. Base qualities are not recorded, but no much larger clone differs from it by a single base. For whole blood analysis, more than 2 ml of peripheral blood was drawn from adult healthy volunteers into Tempus tubes, and RNA was extracted according to the manufacturer's instructions. A robust, sensitive protocol for the amplification, sequencing and analysis of TCRs was described in the study, in which 3' ligation of a UMI-containing oligonucleotide to TCR cDNA was used. Before reverse transcription, total RNA that had not been cell sorted was treated with RQ1 DNase, with a target input of 1 to 1000 ng. Skin biopsy and whole blood libraries were made to test pipeline robustness in samples where T cells form a minority population.

Trimming at the junction amounts to 0 bases on V and 14 bases on J, and the germline ends lie 13 bases apart. Spanning cysteine to phenylalanine, the CDR3 consists of 11 amino acids. The read is trimmed to its CDR3 DNA, 33 bases read in frame from base 1. Reading the germline V gene gives CDR1 SQVTM and CDR2 ANQGSEA. The data were taken from a study of naive and memory T cell subsets (TCRdb year 2017). Looking at the study overall: The figure summarizing the skin biopsy and whole blood samples listed around 10 blood donors, 7 tuberculin skin test biopsies and 3 saline control biopsies. PCR2 was typically run as a SYBR Green qPCR and stopped at a set threshold, although low-input samples could use end-point PCR of five to six cycles instead. Broad study findings and their caveats: The potential sensitivity of the RNA-based method to TCR transcript changes with T cell activation and differentiation was acknowledged.

The library was made by 5' RACE. TCR RNA was reverse transcribed with SuperScript IV using alpha and beta constant region primers for the blood and skin samples. The ligated cDNA was amplified in four rounds of PCR with nested alpha and beta constant region primers together with the SP2 primer. An oligonucleotide carrying the Illumina SP2 primer and a UMI was ligated to the cDNA 3' end using T4 RNA ligase 1. The 12-nucleotide UMI was composed of two random hexamers separated by an eight-base spacer, which was included to prevent hairpin formation. TCR alpha and beta chain libraries were processed separately from the second PCR onward, with dual indexing for multiplexing. After pooling, the indexed libraries were analyzed by capillary electrophoresis and sequenced on either an Illumina MiSeq or NextSeq. To boost base diversity and improve cluster recognition, PhiX DNA at roughly 4.5-8% was spiked into the libraries. On the authors' methods: Demultiplexor took UMIs from read 2, joined the UMIs to the TCR sequence from read 1, and separated reads according to sample indices. Decombinator identified V and J genes and V-J junctions and gave each TCR a five-part identifier that included V and J deletions. Collapsinator used UMIs to correct sequencing errors and PCR amplification heterogeneity, yielding UMI-based abundance per TCR. CDR3Translator turned identifiers into nucleotide sequence, translated that sequence into amino acids, and pulled out CDR3 regions based on terminal motifs. After normalization to the amount of input RNA, error-corrected alpha and beta TCR counts from blood and skin were compared. TCRdb reran the public reads through fastp at Q25 and MiXCR, keeping productive beta chains. Entries are consolidated by CDR3 protein sequence, retaining the most common genes and DNA. Clone size and V and J calls follow TCRdb, not the original study. The sample table holds roughly 26,000 distinct CDR3 sequences, of which 20% to 25% were seen once. Jointly, the top ten make up roughly 1.9% of the sample.

The source of this sequence is a female donor in good health. The V and J segments used are TRBV29-1 and TRBJ1-2; the D gene cannot be named for sure. The CDR3: CSVEDSGRLTF. The nucleotide sequence reads TGCAGCGTTGAAGATAGTGGGAGGCTAACCTTC.